Below, 14 T cell receptor beta chains from the same sample are listed, as sequenced in a study of T cell clones after liver transplantation. Profiled with immunoSEQ multiplex PCR; TCRdb holds only in-frame clones, not every one. The table includes tens of thousands of clones, 82% detected once. This specimen consisted of CD4+ T cells from blood, obtained approximately 3.5 years after liver transplant. All receptors come from a human patient who received a liver transplant. Some T cells here may be from the graft donor.

CDR3 region: CASRKDRGNQPQHF. CDR3 in DNA: TGTGCCAGCAGAAAGGACCGGGGGAATCAGCCCCAGCATTTT. The chain uses TRBV6-5 and TRBJ1-5, with D perhaps TRBD1 (5 bases). Germline-derived CDR1 and CDR2 are MNHEY and SVGAGI. The CDR3 is 14 amino acids. Trimming left V 6 bases short and J 4 bases short, with 13 bases between.

The chain is built from TRBV9 and TRBJ2-1; 8 nucleotides line up with TRBD2. The CDR3 contains 16 residues. The germline V gene has CDR1 SGDLS and CDR2 YYNGEE. Losses at the gene ends were 4 bases for V and 4 bases for J; bases not matched to a gene: 10. In nucleotides, the CDR3 is TGTGCCAGCAGCCCGGAACTAGCGGCCTATTACAATGAGCAGTTCTTC. This translates into CASSPELAAYYNEQFF.

V gene TRBV7-9 combines with J gene TRBJ2-3; D is ambiguous. The CDR3 loop spans 14 amino acids. V gave up 8 bases and J gave up 6 bases, with 18 bases separating them. The germline CDR1 and CDR2 sequences are SEHNR and FQNEAQ (reference sequence). The CDR3 coding sequence is TGTGCCAGCTCCATCGTTGGCGCCGCGGATACGCAGTATTTT. As protein: CASSIVGAADTQYF.

The V call is TRBV6-1, the J call TRBJ1-5; D remains ambiguous. The V and J ends lost 5 bases and 7 bases respectively, with 9 bases between them. Germline V gene sequence: CDR1 MNHNS, CDR2 SASEGT. The CDR3 loop spans 12 amino acids. In DNA, the CDR3 is TGTGCCAGCAGTCGGCGGCAGCAGCCCCAGCATTTT. This sequence encodes CASSRRQQPQHF.

The genes are TRBV2 and TRBJ1-1; TRBD1 is a possible D gene (6 bases). The V and J ends lost 5 bases and 1 base respectively, with 11 bases between them. CDR1 is SNHLY and CDR2 is FYNNEI in the germline V gene. This CDR3 spans 14 amino acids. The CDR3 sequence is CASSTGHENTEAFF. The CDR3 DNA reads as TGTGCCAGCAGTACGGGACACGAGAACACTGAAGCTTTCTTT. The full variable domain, completed using reference TRBV2 and TRBJ1-1, is EPEVTQTPSHQVTQMGQEVILRCVPISNHLYFYWYRQILGQKVEFLVSFYNNEISEKSEIFDDQFSVERPDGSNFTLKIRSTKLEDSAMYFCASSTGHENTEAFFGQGTRLTVV.

This clone was recorded a few times. This sequence joins TRBV25-1 and TRBJ2-1, with TRBD2 matching over 9 bases. CDR1 MGHDK and CDR2 SYGVNS come from the germline V gene. This CDR3 has 16 amino acids. With V trimmed by 6 bases and J by 1 base, 7 bases remained unmatched. CDR3 DNA: TGTGCCAGCAGCGATCTCCTAGCGGGATCCTACAATGAGCAGTTCTTC. It yields the protein CASSDLLAGSYNEQFF.

The chain employs TRBV28 and TRBJ2-7, with D perhaps TRBD1 (6 bases). Per germline, CDR1 MDHEN and CDR2 SYDVKM. The CDR3 totals 13 residues. V was trimmed by 6 bases and J by 3 bases, leaving 12 bases between them. Written as DNA, the CDR3 is TGTGCCAGCAGGCCCACAGGGAACTACGAGCAGTACTTC. Translated, it gives CASRPTGNYEQYF.

This chain connects TRBV5-4 to TRBJ1-2, with 9 bases matching TRBD1. CDR3 length equals 16 residues. The ends lost 3 bases at V and 2 bases at J; junction bases unmatched: 8. Germline assignment: CDR1 SGHNT and CDR2 YYREEE (reference sequence). Written as DNA, the CDR3 is TGTGCCAGCAGCTCGGGACAGGGAAACAAAAACTATGGCTACACCTTC. It translates to CASSSGQGNKNYGYTF.

The V and J genes are TRBV7-2 and TRBJ1-2; D is ambiguous. The germline V gene encodes CDR1 SGHTA and CDR2 FQGNSA. V lost 5 bases and J lost 8, with 12 bases in between. The CDR3 is 12 residues long. This CDR3 reads CASSLQQTGYTF. As DNA, the CDR3 is TGTGCCAGCAGCCTTCAACAGACGGGCTACACCTTC.

This clone has more than one count but fewer than ten. This CDR3 reads CASSLGGRTFTDTQYF. The CDR3 DNA reads TGTGCCAGCAGCTTAGGGGGCAGGACTTTCACAGATACGCAGTATTTT. The chain couples TRBV7-2 to TRBJ2-3; D might be TRBD1 or TRBD2, each matching 5 bases. Germline values: CDR1 SGHTA, CDR2 FQGNSA. Trimming removed 1 base at V and 2 bases at J, with 13 bases between. The CDR3 extends over 16 amino acids.

The gene calls are TRBV5-1 and TRBJ1-2, with D tentatively TRBD1 (5 bases). Trimming removed 0 bases at V and 2 bases at J, with 8 bases between. This CDR3 has 14 amino acids. The germline CDR1 and CDR2 sequences are SGHRS and YFSETQ. The CDR3 coding sequence is TGCGCCAGCAGCTTGGTCGGGACCAACTATGGCTACACCTTC. Translating it yields CASSLVGTNYGYTF.

V usage is TRBV2 and J usage is TRBJ1-3, with D possibly being TRBD1 (6 bases). The CDR3 consists of 16 residues. The V end was cut by 2 bases, the J end by 2 bases, with 13 bases between. Germline V CDR1 and CDR2: SNHLY, FYNNEI. Here the CDR3 reads CASSESTGGPGNTIYF. The CDR3 coding sequence is TGTGCCAGCAGTGAAAGTACTGGGGGCCCTGGAAACACCATATATTTT.

A single count supports this clone. The V call is TRBV9, the J call TRBJ2-1; TRBD2 is a possible D gene (6 bases). With 0 bases removed from V and 6 bases from J, the gap between germline ends came to 13 bases. This CDR3 spans 15 amino acids. Germline V gene data show CDR1 as SGDLS and CDR2 as YYNGEE. CDR3 nucleotide sequence: TGTGCCAGCAGCGTAGCCCCCCGGACTACCAATGAGCAGTTCTTC. Translation gives CASSVAPRTTNEQFF. Filled out from reference TRBV9 and TRBJ2-1, the complete variable domain reads DSGVTQTPKHLITATGQRVTLRCSPRSGDLSVYWYQQSLDQGLQFLIQYYNGEERAKGNILERFSAQQFPDLHSELNLSSLELGDSALYFCASSVAPRTTNEQFFGPGTRLTVL.

The chain recombines TRBV6-6 with TRBJ1-2; no reliable D call. The CDR3 sequence is 13 residues long. Germline CDR1 is MNHNY and CDR2 is SVGAGI (reference sequence). Trimming cost V 6 bases and J 0 bases, with 8 bases left between them. The CDR3 region has the DNA TGTGCCAGCAGGGGCACAGCTAACTATGGCTACACCTTC. Its protein is CASRGTANYGYTF.